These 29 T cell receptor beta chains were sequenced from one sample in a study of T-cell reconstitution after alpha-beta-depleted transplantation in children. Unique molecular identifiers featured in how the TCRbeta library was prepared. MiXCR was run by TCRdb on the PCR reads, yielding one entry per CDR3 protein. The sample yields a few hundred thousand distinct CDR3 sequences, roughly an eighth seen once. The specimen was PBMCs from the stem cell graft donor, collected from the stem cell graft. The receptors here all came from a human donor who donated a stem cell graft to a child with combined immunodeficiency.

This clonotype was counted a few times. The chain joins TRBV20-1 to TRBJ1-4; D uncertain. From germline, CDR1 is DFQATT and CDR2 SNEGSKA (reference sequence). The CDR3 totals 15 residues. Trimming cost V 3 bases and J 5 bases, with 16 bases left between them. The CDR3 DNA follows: TGCAGTGCTAGCAGTCCGCTCGGTCGGAATGAAAAACTGTTTTTT. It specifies CSASSPLGRNEKLFF.

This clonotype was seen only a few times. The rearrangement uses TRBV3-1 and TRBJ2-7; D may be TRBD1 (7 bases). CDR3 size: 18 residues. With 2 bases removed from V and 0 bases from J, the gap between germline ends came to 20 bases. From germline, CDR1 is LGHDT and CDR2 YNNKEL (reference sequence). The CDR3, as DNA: TGTGCCAGCAGCCAAAGGGGGGTTCCCGGGACAGCCTCCTACGAGCAGTACTTC. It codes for CASSQRGVPGTASYEQYF.

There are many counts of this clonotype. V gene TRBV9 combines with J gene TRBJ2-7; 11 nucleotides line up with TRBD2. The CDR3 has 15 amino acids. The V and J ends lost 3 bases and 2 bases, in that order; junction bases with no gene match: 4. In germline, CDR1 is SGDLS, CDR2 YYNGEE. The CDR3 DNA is TGTGCCAGCAGCGCGGGACTAGCGGAAACCTACGAGCAGTACTTC. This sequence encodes CASSAGLAETYEQYF.

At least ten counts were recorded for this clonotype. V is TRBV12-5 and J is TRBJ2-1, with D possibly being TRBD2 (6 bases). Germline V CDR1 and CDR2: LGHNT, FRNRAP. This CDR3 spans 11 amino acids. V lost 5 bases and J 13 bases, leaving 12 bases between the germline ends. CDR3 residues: CASGITDYQFF. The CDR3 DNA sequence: TGTGCTAGTGGTATCACGGACTATCAGTTCTTC. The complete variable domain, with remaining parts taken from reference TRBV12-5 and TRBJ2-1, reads DARVTQTPRHKVTEMGQEVTMRCQPILGHNTVFWYRQTMMQGLELLAYFRNRAPLDDSGMPKDRFSAEMPDATLATLKIQPSEPRDSAVYFCASGITDYQFFGPGTRLTVL.

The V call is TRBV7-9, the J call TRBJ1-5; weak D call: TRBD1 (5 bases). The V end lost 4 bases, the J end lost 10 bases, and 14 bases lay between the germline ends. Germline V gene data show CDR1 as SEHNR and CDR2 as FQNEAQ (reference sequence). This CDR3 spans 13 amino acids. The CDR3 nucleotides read TGTGCCAGCAGCTATGAAGGGGTAGGACCCCAGCATTTT. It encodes CASSYEGVGPQHF.

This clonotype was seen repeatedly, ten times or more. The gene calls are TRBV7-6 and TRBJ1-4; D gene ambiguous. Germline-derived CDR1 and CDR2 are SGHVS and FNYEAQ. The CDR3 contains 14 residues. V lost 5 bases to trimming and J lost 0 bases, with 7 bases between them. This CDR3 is CASSLYATNEKLFF. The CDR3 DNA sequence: TGTGCCAGCAGCCTCTATGCAACTAATGAAAAACTGTTTTTT.

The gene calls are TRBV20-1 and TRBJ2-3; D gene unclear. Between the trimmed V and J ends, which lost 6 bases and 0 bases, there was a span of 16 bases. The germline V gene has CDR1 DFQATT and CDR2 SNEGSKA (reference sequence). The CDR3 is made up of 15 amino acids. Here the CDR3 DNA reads TGCAGTGCCAGCCAAGGAACGGCTAGCACAGATACGCAGTATTTT. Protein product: CSASQGTASTDTQYF.

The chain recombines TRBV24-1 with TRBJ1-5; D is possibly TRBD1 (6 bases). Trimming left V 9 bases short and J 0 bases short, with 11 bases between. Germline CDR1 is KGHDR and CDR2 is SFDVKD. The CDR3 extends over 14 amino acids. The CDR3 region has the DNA TGTGCCACCGCTACAGGGTTTAGCAATCAGCCCCAGCATTTT. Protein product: CATATGFSNQPQHF.

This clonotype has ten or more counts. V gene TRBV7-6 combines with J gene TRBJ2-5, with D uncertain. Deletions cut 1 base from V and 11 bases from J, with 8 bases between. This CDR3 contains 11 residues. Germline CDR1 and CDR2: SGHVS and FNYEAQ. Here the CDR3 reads CASSLGPPQYF. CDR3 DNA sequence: TGTGCCAGCAGCTTAGGTCCTCCTCAGTACTTC.

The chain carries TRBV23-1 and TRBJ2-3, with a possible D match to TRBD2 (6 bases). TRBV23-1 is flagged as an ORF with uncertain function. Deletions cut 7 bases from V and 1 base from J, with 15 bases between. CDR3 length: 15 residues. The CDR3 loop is CASKSEGPGTDTQYF. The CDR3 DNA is TGCGCCAGCAAGTCGGAGGGTCCTGGCACAGATACGCAGTATTTT.

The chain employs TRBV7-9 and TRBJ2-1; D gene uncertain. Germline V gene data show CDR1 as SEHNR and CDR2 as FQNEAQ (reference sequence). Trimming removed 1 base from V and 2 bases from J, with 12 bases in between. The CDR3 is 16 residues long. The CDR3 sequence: CASSLGSGKAYNEQFF. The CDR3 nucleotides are TGTGCCAGCAGCTTAGGGTCAGGCAAGGCCTACAATGAGCAGTTCTTC.

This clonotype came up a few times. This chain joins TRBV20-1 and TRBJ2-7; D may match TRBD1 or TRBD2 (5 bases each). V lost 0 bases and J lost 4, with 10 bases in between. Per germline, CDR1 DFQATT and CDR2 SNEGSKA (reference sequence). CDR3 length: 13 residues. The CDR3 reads CSARETGLYEQYF. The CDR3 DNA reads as TGCAGTGCTAGAGAGACGGGGCTGTACGAGCAGTACTTC.

The CDR3 nucleotides are TGTGCCAGCAGCCCCCCAGGGGGGCTACTCTACGAGCAGTACTTC. It translates to CASSPPGGLLYEQYF. V and J are TRBV6-2 or TRBV6-3 and TRBJ2-7, with D perhaps TRBD1 (7 bases). There are 15 residues in the CDR3. Trimming pared 6 bases from V and 3 bases from J, leaving 18 bases between. Germline V gives CDR1 MNHEY, CDR2 SVGEGT.

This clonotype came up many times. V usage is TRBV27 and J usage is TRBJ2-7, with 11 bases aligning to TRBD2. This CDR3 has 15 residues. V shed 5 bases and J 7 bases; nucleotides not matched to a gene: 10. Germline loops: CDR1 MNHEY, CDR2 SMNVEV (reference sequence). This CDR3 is CASSQLSLAGEEQYF. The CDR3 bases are TGTGCCAGCAGTCAGTTATCACTAGCGGGAGAAGAGCAGTACTTC.

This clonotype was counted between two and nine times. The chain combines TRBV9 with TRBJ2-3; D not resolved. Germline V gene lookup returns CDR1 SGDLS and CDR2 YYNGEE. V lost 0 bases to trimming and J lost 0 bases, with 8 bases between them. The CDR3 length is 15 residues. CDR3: CASSVVGSSTDTQYF. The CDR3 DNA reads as TGTGCCAGCAGCGTAGTGGGCTCTAGCACAGATACGCAGTATTTT.

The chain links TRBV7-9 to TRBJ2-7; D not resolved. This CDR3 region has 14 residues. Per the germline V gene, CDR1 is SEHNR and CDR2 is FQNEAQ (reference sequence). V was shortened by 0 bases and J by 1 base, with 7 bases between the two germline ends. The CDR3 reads CASSLARLSYEQYF. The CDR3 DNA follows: TGTGCCAGCAGCTTAGCGCGGTTGTCCTACGAGCAGTACTTC.

CDR3 protein: CASRPLGQGLPLTEAFF. The CDR3 bases are TGTGCCAGCAGGCCCTTAGGGCAGGGGTTACCGCTCACTGAAGCTTTCTTT. V is TRBV12-3 or TRBV12-4 and J is TRBJ1-1, with D possibly being TRBD1 (6 bases). The CDR3 runs to 17 residues. The V gene lost 6 bases and the J gene lost 4 bases, with 24 bases spanning the gap.

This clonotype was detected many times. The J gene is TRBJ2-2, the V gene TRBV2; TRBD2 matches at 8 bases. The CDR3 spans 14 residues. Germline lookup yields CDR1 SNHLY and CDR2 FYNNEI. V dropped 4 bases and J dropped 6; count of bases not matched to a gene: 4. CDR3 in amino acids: CASSAWTSSGELFF. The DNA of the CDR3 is TGTGCCAGCAGTGCTTGGACTAGCTCCGGGGAGCTGTTTTTT.

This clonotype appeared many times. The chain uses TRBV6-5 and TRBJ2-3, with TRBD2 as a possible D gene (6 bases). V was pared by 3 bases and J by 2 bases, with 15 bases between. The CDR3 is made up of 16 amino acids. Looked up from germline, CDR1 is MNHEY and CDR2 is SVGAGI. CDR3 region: CASSYVRGTPTDTQYF. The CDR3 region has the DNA TGTGCCAGCAGTTATGTTCGGGGGACCCCCACAGATACGCAGTATTTT.

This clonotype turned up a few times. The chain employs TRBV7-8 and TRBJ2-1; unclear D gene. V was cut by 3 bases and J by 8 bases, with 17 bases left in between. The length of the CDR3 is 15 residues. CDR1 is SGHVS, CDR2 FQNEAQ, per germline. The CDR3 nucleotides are TGTGCCAGCAGCTTTGAAGGGTTAGGGCACGATGAGCAGTTCTTC. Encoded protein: CASSFEGLGHDEQFF.

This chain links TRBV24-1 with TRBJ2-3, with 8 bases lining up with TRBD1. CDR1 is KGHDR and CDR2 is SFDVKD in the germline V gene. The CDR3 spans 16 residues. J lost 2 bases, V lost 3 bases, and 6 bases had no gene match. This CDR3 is CATSDVRTGPTDTQYF. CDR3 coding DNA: TGTGCCACCAGTGATGTAAGGACAGGGCCCACAGATACGCAGTATTTT.

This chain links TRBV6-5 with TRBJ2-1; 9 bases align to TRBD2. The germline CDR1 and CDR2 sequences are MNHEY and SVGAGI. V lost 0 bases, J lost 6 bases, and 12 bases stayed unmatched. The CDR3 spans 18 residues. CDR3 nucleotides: TGTGCCAGCAGTTACTCGAATTCAGCGGGGGGATCGGGCAATGAGCAGTTCTTC. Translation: CASSYSNSAGGSGNEQFF.

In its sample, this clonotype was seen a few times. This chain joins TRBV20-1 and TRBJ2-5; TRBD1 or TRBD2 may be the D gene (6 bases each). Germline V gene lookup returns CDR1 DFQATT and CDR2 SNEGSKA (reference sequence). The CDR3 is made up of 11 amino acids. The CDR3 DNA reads TGCACCCTGGGGGGCGCAGCGGGCCAGTACTTC. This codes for CTLGGAAGQYF.

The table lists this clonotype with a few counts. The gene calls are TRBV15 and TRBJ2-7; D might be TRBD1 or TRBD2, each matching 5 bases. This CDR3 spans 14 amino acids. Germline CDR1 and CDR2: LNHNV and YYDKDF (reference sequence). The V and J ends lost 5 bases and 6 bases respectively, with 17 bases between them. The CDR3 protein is CATSLRGMGVEQYF. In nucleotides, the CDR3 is TGTGCCACCAGCCTTAGAGGTATGGGGGTCGAGCAGTACTTC.

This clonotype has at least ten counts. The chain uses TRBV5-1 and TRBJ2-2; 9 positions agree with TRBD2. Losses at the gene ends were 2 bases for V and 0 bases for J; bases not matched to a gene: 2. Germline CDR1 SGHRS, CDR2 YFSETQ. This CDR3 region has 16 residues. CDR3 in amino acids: CASSFSSGANTGELFF. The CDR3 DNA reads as TGCGCCAGCAGCTTCTCTAGCGGGGCGAACACCGGGGAGCTGTTTTTT.

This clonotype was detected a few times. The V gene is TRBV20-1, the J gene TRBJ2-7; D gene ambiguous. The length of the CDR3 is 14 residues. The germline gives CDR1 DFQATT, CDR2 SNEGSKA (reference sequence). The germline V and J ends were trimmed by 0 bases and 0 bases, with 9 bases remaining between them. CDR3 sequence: CSARESPVSYEQYF. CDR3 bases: TGCAGTGCTAGAGAATCCCCAGTCTCCTACGAGCAGTACTTC.

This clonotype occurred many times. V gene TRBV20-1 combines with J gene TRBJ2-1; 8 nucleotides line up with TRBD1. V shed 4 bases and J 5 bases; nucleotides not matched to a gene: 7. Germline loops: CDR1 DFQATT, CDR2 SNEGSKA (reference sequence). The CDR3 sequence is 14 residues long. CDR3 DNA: TGCAGTGCTAAGAGGACAGGGATGAACAATGAGCAGTTCTTC. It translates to CSAKRTGMNNEQFF.

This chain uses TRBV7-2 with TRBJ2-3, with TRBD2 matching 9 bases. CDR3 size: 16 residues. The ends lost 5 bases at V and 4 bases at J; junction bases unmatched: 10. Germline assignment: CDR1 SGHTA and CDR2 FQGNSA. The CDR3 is CASSPVAGAAPDTQYF. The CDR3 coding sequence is TGTGCCAGCAGCCCCGTAGCGGGGGCGGCCCCAGATACGCAGTATTTT.

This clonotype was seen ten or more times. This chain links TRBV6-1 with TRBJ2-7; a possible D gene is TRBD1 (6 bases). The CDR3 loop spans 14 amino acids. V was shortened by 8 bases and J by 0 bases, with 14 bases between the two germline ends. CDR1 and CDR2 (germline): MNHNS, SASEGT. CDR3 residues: CASRKGQSSYEQYF. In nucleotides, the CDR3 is TGTGCCAGCCGTAAAGGACAGAGCTCCTACGAGCAGTACTTC.